This T cell receptor beta chain comes out of a study of blood T cells in healthy people across ages. Together with a sample-barcoded 5' primer, a J-beta primer mix was included in a second PCR lasting about 7 to 12 cycles. A single record per CDR3 protein comes from TCRdb applying MiXCR to the 5' RACE reads. In the table there are 1.8 million or so distinct CDR3 sequences, 35% to 50% of which are singletons. This clonotype was obtained from a human donor in good health. Input material: blood.

The CDR3: CASSLSGRRRETQYF. CDR3 nucleotide sequence: TGTGCCAGCAGCTTGTCTGGACGGCGCCGAGAGACCCAGTACTTC. The chain recombines TRBV5-6 with TRBJ2-5; D gene unclear. CDR1 SGHDT and CDR2 YYEEEE come from the germline V gene. The CDR3 runs to 15 residues. Trimming removed 1 base at V and 4 bases at J, with 14 bases between.